This T cell receptor (beta chain) comes out of a study of OX40 agonist ivuxolimab in advanced cancers. Study-wide context: Intravenous ivuxolimab was administered to patients every 2 weeks at 0.01 to 10 mg/kg. People in dose escalation had one of these cancers: hepatocellular carcinoma, melanoma, renal cell or head and neck cancer. A male proportion of about 84% was recorded, with mean age roughly 62 years and range roughly 20 to 85.

Study results and limitations: Some of the nonresponding patients also showed low levels of normalized T-cell clonal expansion.

The data were produced by immunoSEQ multiplex PCR, yet TCRdb's version contains in-frame clones alone and is incomplete. The sample holds over 75,000 clones; 90% to 95% are singletons and the top ten take 0.43%. This clone appeared once. Its antigen is unidentified. Germline-derived CDR1 and CDR2 are LNHDA and SQIVND (reference sequence). After removal of 5 bases from V and 2 bases from J, the junction contained 6 bases not matched to a gene. CDR3 length: 15 amino acids. The sequencing used CD4+ or CD8+ T cells sorted from blood, collected in a trial of the OX40 agonist ivuxolimab. The V call is TRBV19, the J call TRBJ2-3; the match to TRBD2 covers 8 bases. This TCR came from an adult with an advanced solid tumor such as melanoma, head and neck, liver or kidney cancer. The DNA for the CDR3 is TGTGCCAGTAGTTCGGGGGGGACGACCACAGATACGCAGTATTTT. Its translation: CASSSGGTTTDTQYF.